This T cell receptor beta chain comes out of a study of regulatory T cells in long-lasting Graves disease. The V gene's germline CDR1 is GTSNPN and CDR2 SVGIG (reference sequence). This CDR3 is built from 17 residues. The V gene lost 2 bases and the J gene lost 2 bases, with 19 bases spanning the gap. Time point reported: persistent/refractory GD, antithyroid drugs over 5 years with positive TRAb. PBMC RNA was the source of the TCR library. The TCR beta library used iRepertoire HTBI primers with Arm-PCR amplification of CDR3. In TCRdb, the multiplex PCR reads were re-called with MiXCR into one record per CDR3 protein. The sample has around 340,000 distinct CDR3 sequences; 20% are singletons. This clonotype occurred a few times.

Sequenced here: peripheral blood mononuclear cells (PBMCs), sampled when the disease was refractory, from a patient treated with antithyroid drugs. The TCR sequence derives from a female donor with Graves disease. The V call is TRBV30, the J call TRBJ1-5; possible D gene TRBD1, 5 bases. CDR3 sequence reads: CAWSIEVGGEGNQPQHF. The DNA for the CDR3 is TGTGCCTGGAGTATTGAAGTGGGGGGGGAGGGCAATCAGCCCCAGCATTTT.